The present T cell receptor (beta chain) was sequenced within a study of cytomegalovirus exposure and HLA in healthy donors (dated by TCRdb to about 2017). Notes on the research overall: According to a later analysis, one platform produced both the roughly 120 validation repertoires and the approximately 600 repertoires of the first cohort. The study was designed to test whether signatures of past pathogen exposure could be identified by cataloging public T cell receptors. Along with the roughly 710-subject first cohort, a separate validation cohort of about 110 different subjects was used. High-throughput TCR immunosequencing, statistical association of individual TCRs with disease status, and machine learning were combined to predict cytomegalovirus infection status.

Reading the germline V gene (reference sequence) gives CDR1 LNHDA and CDR2 SQIVND. The CDR3 holds 12 amino acids from the cysteine to the phenylalanine. Solely the CDR3 DNA is kept, with 36 bases framed from the first base. Between the V and J ends, shortened by 6 bases and 4 bases respectively, the junction contains 7 bases. About this clone itself: The specificity of this receptor is unknown. Base qualities are not provided; no much larger clone lies one nucleotide away.

Separate from the approximately 690-subject first cohort, the validation cohort of 90 to 150 subjects was the group to which the donors belonged. Paper-wide results and their limitations: A later analysis lacked HLA typing for the validation cohort, so it scored co-occurrence in that cohort across all 120 repertoires. Subsequent analysis determined that TCRs grouped into clusters in the first cohort also showed a tendency toward co-occurrence across the roughly 110 validation repertoires, and 90% to 95% of cluster scores exceeded 0. Most TCR sequences were seen in very few donors, while some public TCRs were found in many individuals. It was suggested by the authors that the approach could potentially be generalized to other disease states and immunological phenotypes. A total of 150 or so TCR beta chains were listed by the study as associated with cytomegalovirus. Cytomegalovirus status was reported to be diagnosed by the classifier with high specificity and sensitivity in both the original and validation cohorts. In vitro tests confirmed that a few of the cytomegalovirus-associated TCR beta chains recognize cytomegalovirus antigens.

The library relied on the immunoSEQ multiplex PCR assay. Per the source publication's procedure: A statistical classification framework was built to diagnose cytomegalovirus status from the catalog of TCR beta chain sequences. In TCRdb, the immuneACCESS table is reduced to in-frame sequences with V and J assigned. These tables do not hold every clone; where another copy was compared, an unresolved V gene accounts for under half, and the others remain unexplained. V, J and clone size reflect that table, while D and trimming were determined from the DNA. A total of some 140,000 clones appear in this sample, less than 90% of them only once. Around 24% of the sample rests with the top ten.

This sequence was found in a man aged 18 to 30 in good health and CMV-seropositive. Sequenced: PBMCs. The receptor chain draws on TRBV19 and TRBJ1-3; a tentative D match to TRBD1 spans 6 bases. The CDR3 region: CASRTGGNTIYF. DNA sequence: TGTGCCAGTAGGACAGGAGGAAACACCATATATTTT. Joined to the reference TRBV19 and TRBJ1-3 proteins, this CDR3 gives the full variable domain: DGGITQSPKYLFRKEGQNVTLSCEQNLNHDAMYWYRQDPGQGLRLIYYSQIVNDFQKGDIAEGYSVSREKKESFPLTVTSAQKNPTAFYLCASRTGGNTIYFGEGSWLTVV.